This T cell receptor beta chain was observed in a study of cytomegalovirus exposure and HLA in healthy donors. Study-level points and caveats: A missense variant in DCLRE1C was later tied to TCR beta V- and J-gene trimming. Later work associated roughly 17,000 TCR beta sequences with HLA alleles at 0.05 false discovery rate.

The primer mix had 60 Vbeta and 13 Jbeta primers. The method was immunoSEQ multiplex PCR; TCRdb's version includes in-frame clones alone and lacks a portion of them. Of approximately 180,000 clones in the sample, 84% are singletons; the top ten hold more than 4%. Points on this clone: Its cognate antigen is unknown.

The trim removed 0 bases at V and 6 bases at J, leaving 7 bases unmatched. The CDR3 has 16 amino acids. CDR1 and CDR2 from the germline V gene are MNHEY and SMNVEV (reference sequence). Material: PBMCs. The TCR sequence derives from a man between 18 and 29 years old in good health and CMV-seronegative. The chain recombines TRBV27 with TRBJ2-7, with 11 nucleotides matching TRBD1. CDR3 sequence (DNA): TGTGCCAGCAGTTTATCGGGTCGGACAGGGGGCCCCGAGCAGTACTTC. It specifies CASSLSGRTGGPEQYF.